This T cell receptor beta chain was documented in a study of blood T cell repertoires in COVID-19. Study-level background: Both acute and convalescent COVID-19 samples were obtained from the United States, Italy and Spain. PBMCs, B-cell-depleted T cells, or T cells provided the cDNA or gDNA that made up the material.

Germline CDR1 and CDR2: SGHTA and FQGTGA. The ends lost 5 bases at V and 4 bases at J; junction bases unmatched: 2. The CDR3 spans 14 residues. This clone was recorded a few times. Original data processing: The authors estimated nucleated cell counts from reference gene primer amplification. This table comes from immunoSEQ multiplex PCR, and its TCRdb copy is limited to in-frame clones, with some not included. The D gene and trimming were derived from the DNA, and the V and J assignments and clone size from that table. There are some 25,000 clones in the sample; approximately 82% occur only once, and about 32% lies in the top ten.

The sample consisted of peripheral blood. The TCR was taken from a human donor in a cohort sampled during active COVID-19. The V call is TRBV7-3, the J call TRBJ2-2; 9 bases align to TRBD1. The CDR3 bases are TGTGCCAGCAGCCCGACAGGGGGCACCGGGGAGCTGTTTTTT. It translates to CASSPTGGTGELFF.